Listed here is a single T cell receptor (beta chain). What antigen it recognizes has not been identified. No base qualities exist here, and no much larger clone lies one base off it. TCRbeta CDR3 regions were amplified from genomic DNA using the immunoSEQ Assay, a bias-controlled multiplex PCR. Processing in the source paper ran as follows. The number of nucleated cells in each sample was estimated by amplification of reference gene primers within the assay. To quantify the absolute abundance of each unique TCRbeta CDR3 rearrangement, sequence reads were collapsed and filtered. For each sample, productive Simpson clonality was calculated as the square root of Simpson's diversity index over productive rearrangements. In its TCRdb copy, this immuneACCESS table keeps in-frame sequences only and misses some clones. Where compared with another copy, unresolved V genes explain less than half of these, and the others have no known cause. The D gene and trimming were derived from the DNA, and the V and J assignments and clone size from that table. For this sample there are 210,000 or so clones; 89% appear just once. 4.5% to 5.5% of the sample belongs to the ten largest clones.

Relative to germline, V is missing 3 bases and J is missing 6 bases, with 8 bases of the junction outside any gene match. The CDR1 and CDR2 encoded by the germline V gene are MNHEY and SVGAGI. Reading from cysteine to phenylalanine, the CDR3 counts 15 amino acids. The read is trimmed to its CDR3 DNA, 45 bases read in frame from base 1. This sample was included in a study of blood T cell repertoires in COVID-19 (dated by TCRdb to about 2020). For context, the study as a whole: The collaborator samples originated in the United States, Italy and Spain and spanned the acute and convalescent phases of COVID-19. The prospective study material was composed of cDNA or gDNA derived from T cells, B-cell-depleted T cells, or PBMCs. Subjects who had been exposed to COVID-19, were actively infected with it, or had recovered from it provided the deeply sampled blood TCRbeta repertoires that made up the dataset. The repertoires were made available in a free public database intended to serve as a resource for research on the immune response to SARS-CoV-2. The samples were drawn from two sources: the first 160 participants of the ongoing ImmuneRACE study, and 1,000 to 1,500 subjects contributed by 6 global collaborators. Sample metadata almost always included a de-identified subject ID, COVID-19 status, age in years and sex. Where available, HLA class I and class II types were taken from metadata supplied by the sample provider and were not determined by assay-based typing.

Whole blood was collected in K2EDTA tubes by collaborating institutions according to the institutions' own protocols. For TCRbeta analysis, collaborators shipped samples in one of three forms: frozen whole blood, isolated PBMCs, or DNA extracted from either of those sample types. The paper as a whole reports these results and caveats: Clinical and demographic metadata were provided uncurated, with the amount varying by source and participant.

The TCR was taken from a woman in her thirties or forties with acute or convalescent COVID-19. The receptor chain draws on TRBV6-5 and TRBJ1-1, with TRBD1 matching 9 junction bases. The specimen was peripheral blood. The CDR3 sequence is CASSYSPGQGAEAFF. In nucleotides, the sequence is TGTGCCAGCAGTTATTCCCCGGGACAGGGTGCTGAAGCTTTCTTT.